This is a list of T cell receptor beta chains from one sample in a study of cytomegalovirus exposure and HLA in healthy donors. Assay: immunoSEQ multiplex PCR; the TCRdb copy retains only in-frame clones and omits some. The repertoire holds approximately 69,000 clones, with roughly 76% as singletons. The sequenced material came from PBMCs. The receptors were gathered from a man younger than 35 in good health and CMV-seronegative. The CDR3 runs from the conserved cysteine through the conserved F or W. Each record gives: V gene, D gene, CDR3 length, J gene, clone size, CDR3 protein, CDR3 DNA. A D gene is named only where the DNA matches it firmly. Not every row has a clone size; where given, it reads once, few, many or a size class.

TRBV7-2,TRBD1,16,TRBJ1-3,NA,CASSLAGQGTGNTIYF,TGTGCCAGCAGCTTAGCGGGACAGGGAACTGGAAACACCATATATTTT
TRBV7-3,NA,14,TRBJ2-2,NA,CASSAQPGAGELFF,TGTGCCAGCAGCGCACAACCGGGGGCCGGGGAGCTGTTTTTT
TRBV5-1,TRBD2,19,TRBJ2-5,NA,CASSPGLARRDEAGETQYF,TGCGCCAGCAGCCCAGGACTAGCGAGACGGGATGAGGCAGGGGAGACCCAGTACTTC
TRBV5-1,NA,14,TRBJ1-2,NA,CASSLAGGLNGYTF,TGCGCCAGCAGCTTGGCTGGGGGGTTGAATGGCTACACCTTC
TRBV18,NA,15,TRBJ2-5,NA,CASSRAGGDQETQYF,TGTGCCAGCTCGCGGGCAGGAGGGGACCAAGAGACCCAGTACTTC
TRBV4-1,NA,16,TRBJ2-1,medium-sized,CASSQDPERIYNEQFF,TGCGCCAGCAGCCAAGATCCCGAGCGGATCTACAATGAGCAGTTCTTC
TRBV7-2,NA,15,TRBJ1-2,NA,CASSLDSGSNGGYTF,TGTGCCAGCAGCTTAGATTCAGGGTCCAATGGTGGCTACACCTTC
TRBV19,NA,14,TRBJ1-1,NA,CASAMVRGGTEAFF,TGTGCCAGTGCTATGGTACGGGGAGGCACTGAAGCTTTCTTT
TRBV7-9,NA,13,TRBJ2-7,NA,CASSLVSTREQYF,TGTGCCAGCAGCTTAGTTAGCACCCGCGAGCAGTACTTC
TRBV28,NA,15,TRBJ1-1,once,CASSSDSPMNTEAFF,TGTGCCAGCAGTTCAGACAGCCCCATGAACACTGAAGCTTTCTTT
TRBV11-2,NA,14,TRBJ1-2,NA,CASSLGGVDYGYTF,TGTGCCAGCAGCTTAGGCGGGGTGGACTATGGCTACACCTTC
TRBV28,NA,14,TRBJ2-3,NA,CASSSHVEAGTQYF,TGTGCCAGCAGTTCCCACGTGGAAGCGGGTACGCAGTATTTT
TRBV28,TRBD1,17,TRBJ1-1,NA,CASIEAGGAVTNTEAFF,TGTGCCAGCATTGAGGCAGGGGGCGCGGTGACGAACACTGAAGCTTTCTTT
TRBV5-1,TRBD1,15,TRBJ2-2,NA,CASSPGQGASGELFF,TGCGCCAGCAGCCCGGGACAGGGGGCATCCGGGGAGCTGTTTTTT
TRBV6-1,TRBD1,16,TRBJ2-5,NA,CASSDRDRGLQETQYF,TGTGCCAGCAGTGATCGGGACAGGGGGCTTCAGGAGACCCAGTACTTC
TRBV28,TRBD1,15,TRBJ1-2,NA,CASSPDRGHLYGYTF,TGTGCCAGCAGTCCGGACAGGGGGCATCTCTATGGCTACACCTTC
TRBV5-1,NA,16,TRBJ1-6,NA,CASSPGWAGKNSPLHF,TGCGCCAGCAGCCCTGGTTGGGCCGGGAAAAATTCACCCCTCCACTTT
TRBV6-6,NA,12,TRBJ2-7,NA,CASSFGGYEQYF,TGTGCCAGCAGTTTCGGGGGATACGAGCAGTACTTC
TRBV9,TRBD1,16,TRBJ1-2,NA,CASSVSRDRHNYGYTF,TGTGCCAGCAGCGTATCACGGGACAGACATAACTATGGCTACACCTTC
TRBV29-1,TRBD2,19,TRBJ2-1,NA,CSAEGGTSGGAGAENEQFF,TGCAGCGCCGAAGGTGGGACTAGCGGGGGGGCGGGGGCTGAGAATGAGCAGTTCTTC
TRBV14,NA,17,TRBJ2-3,NA,CASSRRLSDSYTDTQYF,TGTGCCAGCAGCCGTAGACTCTCGGACAGTTACACAGATACGCAGTATTTT
TRBV7-9,TRBD1,15,TRBJ2-2,once,CASSLEGARTGELFF,TGTGCCAGCAGCTTAGAGGGGGCGCGGACCGGGGAGCTGTTTTTT
TRBV9,TRBD1,15,TRBJ1-2,NA,CASSVVGDWDRSYTF,TGTGCCAGCAGCGTAGTAGGAGATTGGGACAGGAGCTACACCTTC
TRBV5-4,NA,13,TRBJ1-1,NA,CASSEQGNTEAFF,TGTGCCAGCAGCGAACAGGGGAACACTGAAGCTTTCTTT
TRBV2,TRBD2,15,TRBJ2-5,few,CASSDLLAGATTQYF,TGTGCCAGCAGTGACCTACTAGCGGGGGCCACGACCCAGTACTTC
TRBV19,NA,15,TRBJ1-5,NA,CASRNTGISNQPQHF,TGTGCCAGTAGAAACACAGGGATTAGCAATCAGCCCCAGCATTTT
TRBV28,NA,15,TRBJ2-3,NA,CASSIQGGNTDTQYF,TGTGCCAGCAGTATACAGGGGGGGAACACAGATACGCAGTATTTT
TRBV5-6,TRBD1,17,TRBJ1-6,once,CASSFGTAGGNNSPLHF,TGTGCCAGCAGCTTCGGGACAGCCGGAGGGAATAATTCACCCCTCCACTTT
TRBV18,TRBD1,16,TRBJ1-3,NA,CASSMPHRGSGNTIYF,TGTGCCAGCTCAATGCCCCACAGGGGCTCTGGAAACACCATATATTTT
TRBV6-1,NA,13,TRBJ1-5,NA,CASSYQGNQPQHF,TGTGCCAGCAGTTATCAGGGCAATCAGCCCCAGCATTTT
TRBV14,TRBD1,17,TRBJ2-2,NA,CASTSSSRGHNTGELFF,TGTGCCAGCACGTCGTCGTCAAGGGGGCACAACACCGGGGAGCTGTTTTTT
TRBV6-1,TRBD1,14,TRBJ2-1,NA,CANHDRGLRNEQFF,TGTGCCAACCATGACAGGGGGCTGAGAAATGAGCAGTTCTTC